The present T cell receptor (beta chain) was sequenced within a study of T cells in Graves' hyperthyroidism and ophthalmopathy. Points from the study as a whole: Blood also carried most thyroid clonotypes expanded above 0.001.

The J segment lost 10 bases and the V segment lost 4 bases, leaving 4 bases of the junction unmatched. Germline values: CDR1 SEHNR, CDR2 FQNEAQ (reference sequence). The CDR3 length is 12 residues. Patients were excluded for uncontrolled infection, other autoimmune disease, pregnancy or lactation. Every diagnosis used clinical symptoms, serum thyroxine and TRAb, thyroid ultrasound and orbital computed tomography. This clonotype was detected ten times or more. Its antigen is not identified. Researchers took RNA transcripts and amplified the TCR beta CDR3 regions from them. HTBI primers were the set used in a first-round RT-PCR of the TCR CDR3. TCRdb used MiXCR to reprocess the multiplex PCR reads, holding one entry per CDR3 protein. The sample lists 350,000 to 400,000 distinct CDR3 sequences; more than 11% were seen once.

The sequenced sample was blood. The receptor was derived from a woman aged 55-75 years with Graves' hyperthyroidism. V gene TRBV7-9 combines with J gene TRBJ2-1; 7 bases are a match to TRBD1. CDR3 nucleotides: TGTGCCAGCAGCTCTAGCAGGGGGGAGCAGTTCTTC. Protein sequence: CASSSSRGEQFF.